Here is one TCR beta chain with its context. Its antigen remains unidentified. Each CDR3 protein is one row after TCRdb ran MiXCR on the RT-PCR reads. Among 600,000 to 850,000 distinct CDR3 sequences listed, about 15% were seen once. The data stem from a study of response to subunit inactivated influenza vaccine. V was pared by 1 base and J by 0 bases, with 5 bases of the junction left unmatched. The CDR3 is 16 residues long. CDR1 is LGHDT and CDR2 is YNNKEL in the germline V gene (reference sequence). Study-wide points: T cells newly recruited by each seasonal influenza vaccination are few, the authors suggested.

This receptor was identified in a man aged 45-60 years who received an inactivated influenza vaccine. This material consisted of PBMCs from blood, taken 14 to 15 days before vaccination. This rearrangement joins TRBV3-1 to TRBJ2-7; the match to TRBD1 covers 8 bases. CDR3 in DNA: TGTGCCAGCAGCCAAGTAGGGGGACAGGCCTCCTACGAGCAGTACTTC. Amino acids: CASSQVGGQASYEQYF.